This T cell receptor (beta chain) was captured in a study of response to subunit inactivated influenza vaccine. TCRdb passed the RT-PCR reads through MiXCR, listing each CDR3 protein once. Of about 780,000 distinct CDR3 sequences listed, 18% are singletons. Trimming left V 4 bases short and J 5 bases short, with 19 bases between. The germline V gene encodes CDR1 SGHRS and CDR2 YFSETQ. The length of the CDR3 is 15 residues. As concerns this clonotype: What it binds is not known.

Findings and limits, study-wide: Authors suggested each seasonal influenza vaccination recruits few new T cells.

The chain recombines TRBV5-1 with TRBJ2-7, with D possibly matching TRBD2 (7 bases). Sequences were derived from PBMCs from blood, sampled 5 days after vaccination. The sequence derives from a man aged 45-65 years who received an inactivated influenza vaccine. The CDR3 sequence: CASSPQGGGENEQYF. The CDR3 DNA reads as TGCGCCAGCAGCCCTCAGGGAGGGGGGGAAAACGAGCAGTACTTC.